This TCR beta chain comes out of a study of T cells in Graves' hyperthyroidism and ophthalmopathy. Investigators excluded patients with uncontrolled infection, other autoimmune disease, pregnancy or lactation. This sample holds PBMCs from approximately 10 ml fresh peripheral blood. TCR beta CDR3 regions were amplified from RNA. The TCR CDR3 first-round RT-PCR relied on the HTBI primer set. MiXCR, run by TCRdb on the multiplex PCR reads, gives a single entry per CDR3 protein. The sample lists some 800,000 distinct CDR3 sequences, 35% to 40% seen once, with approximately 8.7% in the top ten. Trimming took 7 bases from V and 2 from J, leaving 34 bases between them. The CDR3 totals 20 residues. The germline gives CDR1 SGHRS, CDR2 YFSETQ.

The chain has TRBV5-1 and TRBJ2-7; TRBD1 might be the D (7 bases). Sequencing was done on a sample of blood. This sequence originates from a man aged 18-30 years with Graves' hyperthyroidism. The CDR3 loop reads CASSPRQGNTGEETTYEQYF. CDR3 DNA sequence: TGCGCCAGCTCCCCCCGACAGGGAAACACCGGGGAGGAAACAACCTACGAGCAGTACTTC.